This T cell receptor beta chain derives from a study of CD8 T cells in Susac syndrome. The CDR3 extends over 15 amino acids. Germline-derived CDR1 and CDR2 are MDHEN and SYDVKM. J lost 6 bases, V lost 5 bases, and 10 bases had no gene match. Random hexamers primed reverse transcription of about 0.45 to 1 ug RNA. Via MiXCR, TCRdb re-called the immunoSEQ multiplex PCR reads, giving one row per CDR3 protein. This table holds 150,000 to 200,000 distinct CDR3 sequences, 85% to 95% found once. The chain employs TRBV28 and TRBJ2-7, with 10 bases identical to TRBD2. The sequence derives from a human donor with multiple sclerosis. Sequencing was carried out using CD8+ T cells from PBMCs. In nucleotides, the CDR3 is TGTGCCAGCAGTCCTATAGCGGGAGGATATAGCGAGCAGTACTTC. This codes for CASSPIAGGYSEQYF.